The clone carrying this T cell receptor beta chain was detected a few times. Its matching antigen is unknown. These data come from a study of metastatic and nonmetastatic thyroid tumors. Overall study context: Comparison of repertoires was carried out across blood and tumor or nodule tissue from malignant and benign thyroid patients.

Ahead of thyroid surgery, no patient had received treatment of any kind. Study-wide results and caveats: Significantly greater TCR beta diversity was reportedly found in malignant thyroid tumors than in benign nodules (in blood and tumor).

Authors' processing steps: What underpinned the distant-metastasis classifier for papillary thyroid cancer was the set of CDR3 differences across clinicopathological groups. TCRdb ran MiXCR on the PCR reads. These V and J calls are TCRdb output, not the study's own analysis. This table has some 40,000 clones, more than 20% appearing once. The sequence derives from a female donor with papillary thyroid cancer or a benign thyroid nodule (not recorded which). Some clones in this sample may be carry-over from other donors' samples. Sequencing was done on a sample of tumor tissue.

CDR3 DNA: TGTGCCAGCAGTTATCGTCTAGCGGGAGGGCAAGGTGGGGAGACCCAGTACTTC. This encodes CASSYRLAGGQGGETQYF. The rearrangement uses TRBV28 and TRBJ2-5, with 12 bases fitting TRBD2. The J segment lost 5 bases and the V segment lost 4 bases, leaving 14 bases of the junction unmatched. Germline values: CDR1 MDHEN, CDR2 SYDVKM. There are 18 residues in the CDR3.